This T cell receptor (beta chain) was captured in a study of T cells in Graves' hyperthyroidism and ophthalmopathy. Diagnostic assessment was based on clinical symptoms, serum thyroxine and TRAb, thyroid ultrasound and orbital computed tomography. What was amplified from RNA transcripts were TCR beta CDR3 regions. The TCR CDR3 was amplified in a first-round RT-PCR using the HTBI primer set. TCRdb used MiXCR to reprocess the multiplex PCR reads, holding one entry per CDR3 protein. The table has roughly 360,000 distinct CDR3 sequences, roughly 13% seen once. The V gene's germline CDR1 is WSHSY and CDR2 SAAADI. This CDR3 spans 15 amino acids. The ends were cut back, 4 bases at V and 8 bases at J, with 20 bases in the middle.

This clonotype originated in a man under 40 with Graves' hyperthyroidism that later progressed to Graves' ophthalmopathy. Sequencing input: blood. The gene calls are TRBV10-2 and TRBJ1-2, with D perhaps matching TRBD1 (5 bases). The CDR3 bases are TGCGCCAGCAGTGTCAATCCGACGGGACCACTAGGCTACACCTTC. Its protein product is CASSVNPTGPLGYTF.